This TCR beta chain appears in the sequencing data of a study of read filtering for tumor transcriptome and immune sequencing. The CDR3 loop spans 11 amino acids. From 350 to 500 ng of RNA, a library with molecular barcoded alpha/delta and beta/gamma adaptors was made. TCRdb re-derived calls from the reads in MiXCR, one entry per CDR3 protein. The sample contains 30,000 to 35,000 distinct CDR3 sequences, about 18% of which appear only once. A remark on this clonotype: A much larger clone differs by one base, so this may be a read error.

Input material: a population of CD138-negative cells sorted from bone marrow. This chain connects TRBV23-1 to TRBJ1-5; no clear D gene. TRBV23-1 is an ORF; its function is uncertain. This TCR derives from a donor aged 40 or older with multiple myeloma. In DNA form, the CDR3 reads TGCGCCCGCCAGAGGAATCATCCCCAGCATTTT. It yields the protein CARQRNHPQHF.